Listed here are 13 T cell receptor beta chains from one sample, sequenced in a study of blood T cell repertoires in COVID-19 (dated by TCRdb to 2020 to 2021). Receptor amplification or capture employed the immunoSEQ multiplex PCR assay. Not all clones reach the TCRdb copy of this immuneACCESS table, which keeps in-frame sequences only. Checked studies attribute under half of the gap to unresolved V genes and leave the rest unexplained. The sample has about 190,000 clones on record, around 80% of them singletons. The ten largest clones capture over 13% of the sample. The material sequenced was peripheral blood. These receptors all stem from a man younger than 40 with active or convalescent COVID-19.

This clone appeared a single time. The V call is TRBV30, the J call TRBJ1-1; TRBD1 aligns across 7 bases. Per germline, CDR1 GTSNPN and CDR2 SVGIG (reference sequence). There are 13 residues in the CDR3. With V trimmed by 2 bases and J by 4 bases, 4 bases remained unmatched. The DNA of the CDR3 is TGTGCCTGGAGTAGACAGGGAGGCACTGAAGCTTTCTTT. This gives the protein CAWSRQGGTEAFF. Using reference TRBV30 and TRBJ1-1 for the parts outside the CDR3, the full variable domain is SQTIHQWPATLVQPVGSPLSLECTVEGTSNPNLYWYRQAAGRGLQLLFYSVGIGQISSEVPQNLSASRPQDRQFILSSKKLLLSDSGFYLCAWSRQGGTEAFFGQGTRLTVV.

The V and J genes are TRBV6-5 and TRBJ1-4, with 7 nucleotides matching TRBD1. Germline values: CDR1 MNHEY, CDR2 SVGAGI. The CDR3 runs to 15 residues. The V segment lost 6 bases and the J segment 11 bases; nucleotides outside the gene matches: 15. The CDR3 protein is CASSLTRDSLMKLFF. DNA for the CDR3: TGTGCCAGCAGCTTAACAAGGGACAGCCTGATGAAACTGTTTTTT.

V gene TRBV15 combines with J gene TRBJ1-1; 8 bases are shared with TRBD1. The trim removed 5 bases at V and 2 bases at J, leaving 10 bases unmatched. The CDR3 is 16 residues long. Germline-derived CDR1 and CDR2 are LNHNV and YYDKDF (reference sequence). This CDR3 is CATSHDNRGFNTEAFF. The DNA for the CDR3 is TGTGCCACCAGCCACGATAACAGGGGGTTTAACACTGAAGCTTTCTTT.

CDR3 sequence: CAISRPGTSGDTDTQYF. The CDR3 nucleotides are TGTGCCATCAGCCGTCCCGGGACTAGCGGGGACACAGATACGCAGTATTTT. V usage is TRBV10-3 and J usage is TRBJ2-3; 13 bases fit TRBD2. The CDR3 sequence is 17 residues long. Trimming removed 6 bases from V and 2 bases from J; junction bases left unmatched: 8. Germline-derived CDR1 and CDR2 are ENHRY and SYGVKD.

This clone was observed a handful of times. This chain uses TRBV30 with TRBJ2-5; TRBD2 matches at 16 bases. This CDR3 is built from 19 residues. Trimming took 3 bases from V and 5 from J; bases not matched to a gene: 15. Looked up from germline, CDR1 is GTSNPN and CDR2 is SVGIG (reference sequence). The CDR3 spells CAWSGPKPGLAGGLETQYF. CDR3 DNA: TGTGCCTGGAGCGGCCCTAAACCGGGACTAGCGGGGGGGCTGGAGACCCAGTACTTC. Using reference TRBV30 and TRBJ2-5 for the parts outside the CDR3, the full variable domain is SQTIHQWPATLVQPVGSPLSLECTVEGTSNPNLYWYRQAAGRGLQLLFYSVGIGQISSEVPQNLSASRPQDRQFILSSKKLLLSDSGFYLCAWSGPKPGLAGGLETQYFGPGTRLLVL.

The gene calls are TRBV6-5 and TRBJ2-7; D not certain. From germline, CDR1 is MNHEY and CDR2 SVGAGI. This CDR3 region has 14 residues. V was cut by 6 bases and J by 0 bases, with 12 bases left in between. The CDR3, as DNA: TGTGCCAGCAGGGAGTTGCGTAGCTCCTACGAGCAGTACTTC. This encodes CASRELRSSYEQYF.

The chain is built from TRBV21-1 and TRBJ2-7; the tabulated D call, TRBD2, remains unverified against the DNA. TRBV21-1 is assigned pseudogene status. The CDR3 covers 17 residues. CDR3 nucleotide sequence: TGTGCCAGCAGCCCTCTGGTCGCGGGTATTGTCTCCTACGAGCAGTACTTC. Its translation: CASSPLVAGIVSYEQYF.

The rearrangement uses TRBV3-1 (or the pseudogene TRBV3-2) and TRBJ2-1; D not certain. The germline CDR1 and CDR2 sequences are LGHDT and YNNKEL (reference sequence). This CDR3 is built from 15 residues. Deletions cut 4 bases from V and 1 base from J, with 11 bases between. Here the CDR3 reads CASSPSGISYNEQFF. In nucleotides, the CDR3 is TGTGCCAGCAGCCCCTCGGGTATTTCCTACAATGAGCAGTTCTTC.

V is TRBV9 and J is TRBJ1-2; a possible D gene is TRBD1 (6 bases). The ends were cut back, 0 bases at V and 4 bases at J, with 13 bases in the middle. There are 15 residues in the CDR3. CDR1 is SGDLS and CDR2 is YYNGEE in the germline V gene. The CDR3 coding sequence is TGTGCCAGCAGCGTAGCGGGGACCAGGGGCTATGGCTACACCTTC. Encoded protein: CASSVAGTRGYGYTF. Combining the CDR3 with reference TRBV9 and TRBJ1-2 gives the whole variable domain DSGVTQTPKHLITATGQRVTLRCSPRSGDLSVYWYQQSLDQGLQFLIQYYNGEERAKGNILERFSAQQFPDLHSELNLSSLELGDSALYFCASSVAGTRGYGYTFGSGTRLTVV.

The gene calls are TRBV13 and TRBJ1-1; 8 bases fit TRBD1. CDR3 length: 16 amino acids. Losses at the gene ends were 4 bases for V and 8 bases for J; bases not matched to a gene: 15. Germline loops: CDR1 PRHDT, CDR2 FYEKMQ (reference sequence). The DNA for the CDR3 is TGTGCCAGCAGCTCGATCCCCGACAGGGGAGGGAGGGAAGCTTTCTTT. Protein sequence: CASSSIPDRGGREAFF.

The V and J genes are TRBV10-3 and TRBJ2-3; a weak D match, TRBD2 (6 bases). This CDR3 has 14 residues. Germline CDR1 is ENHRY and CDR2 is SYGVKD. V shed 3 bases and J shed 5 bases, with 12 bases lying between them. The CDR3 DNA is TGTGCCATCAGTGAAACTAGCTTCCGAGATACGCAGTATTTT. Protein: CAISETSFRDTQYF.

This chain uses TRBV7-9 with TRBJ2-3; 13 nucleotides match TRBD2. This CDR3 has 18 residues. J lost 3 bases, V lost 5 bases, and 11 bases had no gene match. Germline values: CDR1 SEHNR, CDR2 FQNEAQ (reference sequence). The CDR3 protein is CASSRGLAGVKVTDTQYF. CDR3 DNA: TGTGCCAGCAGCCGCGGACTAGCGGGAGTTAAGGTGACAGATACGCAGTATTTT.

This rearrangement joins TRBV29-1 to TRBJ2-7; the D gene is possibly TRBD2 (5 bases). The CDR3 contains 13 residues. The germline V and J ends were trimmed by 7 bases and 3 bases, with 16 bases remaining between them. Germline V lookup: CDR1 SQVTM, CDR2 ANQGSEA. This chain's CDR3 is CSASSGGLYEQYF. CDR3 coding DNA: TGCAGCGCTTCCTCAGGCGGACTCTACGAGCAGTACTTC.